This note documents a single T cell receptor (beta chain) sequence. What it binds is unknown. Germline loops: CDR1 SNHLY, CDR2 FYNNEI. CDR3 length equals 13 residues. Trimming shortened V by 3 bases and J by 7 bases, and 12 bases separated the two germline ends. Some clones are missing from TCRdb's copy, which holds only in-frame ones; the method was immunoSEQ multiplex PCR. This table holds around 53,000 clones, 65% to 85% found once. This entry is derived from a study of OX40 agonist ivuxolimab in advanced cancers. Study background: In this cohort, patients received ivuxolimab, an agonistic anti-OX40 (CD134) antibody. Dose-escalation patients suffered from hepatocellular carcinoma, melanoma, renal cell or head and neck cancer.

Study conclusions and caveats: There were, on average, more expanded clones in CD8+ T cells than in CD4+.

The receptor comes from an adult with an advanced solid tumor such as melanoma, head and neck, liver or kidney cancer. V and J are TRBV2 and TRBJ1-2; D is unresolved. The source was CD4+ or CD8+ T cells sorted from blood, collected in a trial of the OX40 agonist ivuxolimab. The CDR3 reads CASSETAVPGYTF. CDR3 in DNA: TGTGCCAGCAGTGAGACGGCCGTTCCTGGCTACACCTTC.